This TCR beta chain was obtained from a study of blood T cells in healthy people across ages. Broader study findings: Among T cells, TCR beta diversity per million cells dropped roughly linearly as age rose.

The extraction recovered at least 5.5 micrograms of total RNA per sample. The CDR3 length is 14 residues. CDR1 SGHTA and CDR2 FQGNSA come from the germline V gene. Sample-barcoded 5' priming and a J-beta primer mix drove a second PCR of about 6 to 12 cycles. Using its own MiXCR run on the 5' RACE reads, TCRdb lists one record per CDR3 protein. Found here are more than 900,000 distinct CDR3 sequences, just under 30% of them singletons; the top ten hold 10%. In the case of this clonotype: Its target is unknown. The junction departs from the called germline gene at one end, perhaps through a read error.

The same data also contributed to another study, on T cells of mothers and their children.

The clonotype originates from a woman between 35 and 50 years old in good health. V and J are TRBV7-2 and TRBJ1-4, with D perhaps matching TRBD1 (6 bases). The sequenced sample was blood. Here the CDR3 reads CASSLVRGDEKPFF. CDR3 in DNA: TGTGCCAGCAGCTTAGTCAGGGGTGATGAAAAACCGTTTTTT. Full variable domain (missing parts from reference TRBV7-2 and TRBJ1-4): GAGVSQSPSNKVTEKGKDVELRCDPISGHTALYWYRQSLGQGLEFLIYFQGNSAPDKSGLPSDRFSAERTGGSVSTLTIQRTQQEDSAVYLCASSLVRGDEKPFFGSGTQLSVL.